This T cell receptor (beta chain) is from a study of shared clonotypes between healthy human individuals. Overall study: Donors, aged 18 to 49, were a couple of women and a few men. Study results and limitations: The rarefaction results pointed to incomplete sorted-subset sequencing despite large depth.

It was CD45RO-negative cells, positively selected for CCR7, that made up naive CD8 cells, with terminally differentiated effector memory CD45RA+ cells excluded. Germline V gene sequence: CDR1 SGHTA, CDR2 FQGTGA. The V end was cut by 8 bases, the J end by 0 bases, with 10 bases between. The CDR3 contains 13 residues. Details on this clone: Its specificity is not known.

It was at deep level that the assay was run. Clones were sequenced by immunoSEQ multiplex PCR, and TCRdb holds only the in-frame ones, with some missing. The table has about 1,800,000 clones, roughly 95% seen once; the top ten hold around 1.2%. The genes are TRBV7-3 and TRBJ1-1, with D possibly matching TRBD1 (5 bases). The clonotype comes from a man in his late teens or twenties in good health. Sequencing was done on a sample of naive CD8+ T cells sorted from blood. The CDR3 region is CASSTALNTEAFF. The DNA for the CDR3 is TGTGCCAGCTCGACAGCGTTGAACACTGAAGCTTTCTTT.